The entry below gives a single T cell receptor (beta chain) sequence along with its context. Its antigen remains unidentified. The entry originates in a study of cytomegalovirus exposure and HLA in healthy donors. Primers included in the PCR were 60 Vbeta and 13 Jbeta primers. This table comes from immunoSEQ multiplex PCR, and its TCRdb copy is limited to in-frame clones, with some not included. Of 140,000 or so clones listed, 88% are singletons. Study-wide findings and caveats: TCR association rates varied by HLA locus in a later analysis, with DRB1 highest and HLA-C lowest.

V was pared by 3 bases and J by 0 bases, with 18 bases between. From germline, CDR1 is GTSNPN and CDR2 SVGIG (reference sequence). This CDR3 comprises 16 residues. The chain carries TRBV30 and TRBJ2-7; possibly TRBD2 for D (6 bases). Sequencing was performed on PBMCs. The sequence was obtained from a woman in her thirties or forties in good health and CMV-seronegative. As DNA, the CDR3 is TGTGCCTGGAGCGGGGGACTTCGGAGGGCCTCCTACGAGCAGTACTTC. It encodes CAWSGGLRRASYEQYF.